This T cell receptor beta chain is from a study of cytomegalovirus exposure and HLA in healthy donors. The overall study: The same platform used for the roughly 600 first-cohort repertoires was also used for the 90 to 150 validation repertoires, as a later analysis reported. Regarding the study as a whole: A list of 150 to 200 TCR beta chains associated with cytomegalovirus was given. Three of the chains that were CMV-associated were confirmed in vitro to be specific for CMV antigens.

Clones were read by immunoSEQ multiplex PCR, and TCRdb kept only the in-frame ones, dropping some. The sample holds 80,000 to 95,000 clones, 90% to 95% seen once. With regard to this clone: Antigen unknown.

The CDR3 consists of 15 residues. Losses at the gene ends were 4 bases for V and 8 bases for J; bases not matched to a gene: 7. Per the germline V gene, CDR1 is MNHEY and CDR2 is SMNVEV (reference sequence). The sample taken for sequencing was PBMCs. V is TRBV27 and J is TRBJ2-1; 11 bases map to TRBD2. This sequence originates from a woman between 25 and 40 years old in good health and CMV-seropositive. The CDR3 nucleotides read TGTGCCAGCAGTTGGGTAGCGGGAGGGCCCGATGAGCAGTTCTTC. Amino acids: CASSWVAGGPDEQFF.